Shown below are 30 T cell receptor beta chains from a single sample sequenced in a study of cytomegalovirus exposure and HLA in healthy donors. The PCR used 60 Vbeta and 13 Jbeta primers. Some clones are missing from TCRdb's copy, which holds only in-frame ones; the method was immunoSEQ multiplex PCR. The repertoire holds under 150,000 clones, with around 78% as singletons. The sequencing sample was made of PBMCs. These receptors all come from a male donor in good health and CMV-seronegative.

This clone was counted a single time. The chain uses TRBV18 and TRBJ1-5; weak D call: TRBD1 (5 bases). Trimming cost V 4 bases and J 4 bases, with 17 bases left between them. CDR3 length: 16 amino acids. CDR1 is KGHSH, CDR2 LQKENI, per germline. The CDR3 region has the DNA TGTGCCAGCTCACGGGGGTCGGTACGGGGGAATCAGCCCCAGCATTTT. Encoded protein: CASSRGSVRGNQPQHF.

This clone was counted once. The chain couples TRBV7-9 to TRBJ2-3, with D maybe TRBD2 (7 bases). There are 15 residues in the CDR3. Germline lookup yields CDR1 SEHNR and CDR2 FQNEAQ (reference sequence). The V end lost 1 base, the J end lost 3 bases, and 11 bases lay between the germline ends. The CDR3 sequence: CASSLGGGLTDTQYF. The CDR3 region has the DNA TGTGCCAGCAGCTTAGGGGGGGGCCTAACAGATACGCAGTATTTT.

The V and J genes are TRBV15 and TRBJ1-1, with 9 positions matching TRBD1. Per the germline V gene, CDR1 is LNHNV and CDR2 is YYDKDF (reference sequence). The CDR3 contains 14 residues. After removal of 6 bases from V and 4 bases from J, the junction contained 6 bases not matched to a gene. CDR3 amino acids: CATSQTGGGTEAFF. CDR3 sequence (DNA): TGTGCCACCAGTCAAACAGGGGGCGGCACTGAAGCTTTCTTT. The full variable domain, with the rest looked up from reference TRBV15 and TRBJ1-1, is DAMVIQNPRYQVTQFGKPVTLSCSQTLNHNVMYWYQQKSSQAPKLLFHYYDKDFNNEADTPDNFQSRRPNTSFCFLDIRSPGLGDTAMYLCATSQTGGGTEAFFGQGTRLTVV.

This clone was picked up one time. The rearrangement links TRBV7-2 to TRBJ2-1; a weak D match, TRBD2 (6 bases). V was shortened by 0 bases and J by 9 bases, with 12 bases between the two germline ends. In germline, CDR1 is SGHTA, CDR2 FQGNSA. CDR3 length: 14 residues. The CDR3 reads CASSLARGVGEQFF. The CDR3 coding sequence is TGTGCCAGCAGCTTAGCTCGCGGGGTCGGTGAGCAGTTCTTC.

On this clone itself: Other DNA sequences in this specimen translate into the identical CDR3. This sequence joins TRBV9 and TRBJ1-1; D not resolved. The CDR3 length is 13 residues. Trimming took 4 bases from V and 0 from J, leaving 7 bases between them. Looked up from germline, CDR1 is SGDLS and CDR2 is YYNGEE. CDR3 nucleotides: TGTGCCAGCAGCACTCAAGTGAACACTGAAGCTTTCTTT. Residues: CASSTQVNTEAFF.

CDR3 amino acids: CASSQARTSDNEQFF. The CDR3 DNA reads as TGCGCCAGCAGCCAGGCCCGGACTAGCGACAATGAGCAGTTCTTC. The chain is built from TRBV4-1 and TRBJ2-1; 9 nucleotides align to TRBD2. CDR1 MGHRA and CDR2 YSYEKL come from the germline V gene. Trimming at V came to 3 bases and at J to 5 bases, leaving 5 bases not matched to a gene. The CDR3 covers 15 residues.

The V call is TRBV2, the J call TRBJ1-2, with D tentatively TRBD1 (6 bases). The germline V gene has CDR1 SNHLY and CDR2 FYNNEI. The CDR3 spans 16 residues. Trimming shortened V by 6 bases and J by 6 bases, and 23 bases separated the two germline ends. The CDR3 region is CASSEGPGEFGDGYTF. The DNA for the CDR3 is TGTGCCAGCAGCGAGGGGCCAGGGGAGTTCGGGGATGGCTACACCTTC. The full variable domain, completed using reference TRBV2 and TRBJ1-2, is EPEVTQTPSHQVTQMGQEVILRCVPISNHLYFYWYRQILGQKVEFLVSFYNNEISEKSEIFDDQFSVERPDGSNFTLKIRSTKLEDSAMYFCASSEGPGEFGDGYTFGSGTRLTVV.

The chain uses TRBV6-1 and TRBJ2-5; 10 positions agree with TRBD1. Looked up from germline, CDR1 is MNHNS and CDR2 is SASEGT. The junction had 8 bases not matched to a gene; V was cut back by 3 bases and J by 4 bases. This CDR3 region has 16 residues. This chain's CDR3 is CASSDLGTGVVETQYF. The CDR3 DNA reads as TGTGCCAGCAGTGATTTAGGGACAGGGGTCGTAGAGACCCAGTACTTC.

This rearrangement joins TRBV5-1 to TRBJ2-5; tentative D call: TRBD1 (7 bases). This CDR3 has 14 residues. V was trimmed by 4 bases and J by 5 bases, leaving 15 bases between them. The V gene's germline CDR1 is SGHRS and CDR2 YFSETQ. The CDR3 here is CASSPPTGRETQYF. CDR3 DNA sequence: TGCGCCAGCAGCCCCCCGACAGGGAGGGAGACCCAGTACTTC.

V is TRBV6-4 and J is TRBJ1-5, with D unresolved. The V end was cut by 9 bases, the J end by 1 base, with 13 bases between. CDR1 MRHNA and CDR2 SNTAGT come from the germline V gene. The CDR3 loop spans 14 amino acids. This chain's CDR3 is CARPRGLSNQPQHF. The CDR3 DNA follows: TGTGCCAGACCTCGGGGTCTAAGCAATCAGCCCCAGCATTTT.

V is TRBV4-2 and J is TRBJ1-2; tentatively, D is TRBD1 (6 bases). Germline V CDR1 and CDR2: LGHNA, YNFKEQ. Trimming shortened V by 0 bases and J by 4 bases, and 15 bases separated the two germline ends. The CDR3 covers 16 residues. For the CDR3, the DNA is TGTGCCAGCAGCCAAGATGATTGGGACACCAGCTATGGCTACACCTTC. It yields the protein CASSQDDWDTSYGYTF.

V is TRBV10-1 and J is TRBJ2-2; 13 nucleotides agree with TRBD2. V lost 5 bases to trimming and J lost 6 bases; unmatched junction nucleotides: 18. CDR1 and CDR2 (germline): WNHNN, SYGVQD (reference sequence). The CDR3 runs to 20 residues. CDR3 in amino acids: CASSPGGLAGVGALPGELFF. The CDR3, as DNA: TGCGCCAGCAGTCCAGGAGGACTAGCGGGAGTAGGGGCCCTACCCGGGGAGCTGTTTTTT.

This rearrangement joins TRBV4-1 to TRBJ2-5; D may be TRBD1 (6 bases). The V gene lost 3 bases and the J gene lost 5 bases, with 13 bases spanning the gap. CDR1 and CDR2 from the germline V gene are MGHRA and YSYEKL. CDR3 length: 14 residues. CDR3 sequence: CASSHTTGSETQYF. CDR3 coding DNA: TGCGCCAGCAGCCACACGACAGGAAGCGAGACCCAGTACTTC.

J is TRBJ1-2 and V is TRBV29-1; TRBD1 agrees at 8 bases. Per germline, CDR1 SQVTM and CDR2 ANQGSEA. V lost 6 bases and J lost 3; bases outside the gene matches: 6. The CDR3 runs to 13 residues. CDR3 region: CSVGQGDYYGYTF. The CDR3 DNA follows: TGCAGCGTCGGACAGGGCGATTACTATGGCTACACCTTC.

With respect to this clone: A read error may produce the germline difference seen at one junction end. This chain uses TRBV7-7 with TRBJ2-1; a possible D gene is TRBD2 (6 bases). The CDR3 covers 15 residues. CDR1 is SSHAT, CDR2 FNYEAQ, per germline (reference sequence). The CDR3 bases are TGTGCTAGCAGCTTGGAGGGAGGTTCTGTGGATGAGCAGTTCTTC. Its translation: CASSLEGGSVDEQFF.

This clone was recorded once. The rearrangement links TRBV10-1 to TRBJ2-1, with 11 bases aligning to TRBD2. The CDR3 is made up of 16 amino acids. From germline, CDR1 is WNHNN and CDR2 SYGVQD (reference sequence). V was clipped by 0 bases and J by 8 bases; unmatched bases: 6. The CDR3 DNA follows: TGCGCCAGCAGTGAGTCGGGTAGCGGGAGGGCCTATGAGCAGTTCTTC. This encodes CASSESGSGRAYEQFF.

Written as DNA, the CDR3 is TGCAGCGTTGATAAACAGGCGAACACTGAAGCTTTCTTT. Residues: CSVDKQANTEAFF. This chain links TRBV29-1 with TRBJ1-1; a possible D gene is TRBD1 (5 bases). Trimming removed 3 bases from V and 1 base from J, with 9 bases in between. The V gene's germline CDR1 is SQVTM and CDR2 ANQGSEA. This CDR3 is 13 amino acids long.

V is TRBV10-1 and J is TRBJ2-2; possibly TRBD1 for D (6 bases). There are 13 residues in the CDR3. Germline-derived CDR1 and CDR2 are WNHNN and SYGVQD (reference sequence). The V gene lost 6 bases and the J gene lost 5 bases, with 10 bases spanning the gap. The CDR3 loop is CASSQGQTGELFF. The CDR3 bases are TGCGCCAGCAGCCAGGGGCAGACCGGGGAGCTGTTTTTT.

This CDR3 reads CASSLLAGGDSNTGELFF. CDR3 coding DNA: TGTGCCAGCAGCTTGCTAGCGGGGGGGGATTCGAACACCGGGGAGCTGTTTTTT. The chain is built from TRBV7-8 and TRBJ2-2, with 12 nucleotides matching TRBD2. With 3 bases clipped from V and 0 bases from J, the junction kept 5 bases outside the gene matches. Germline CDR1 and CDR2: SGHVS and FQNEAQ. The CDR3 sequence is 18 residues long.

This clone appeared once. This chain joins TRBV14 and TRBJ2-5; 7 nucleotides match TRBD2. Trimming removed 1 base from V and 2 bases from J; junction bases left unmatched: 7. This CDR3 has 16 amino acids. Germline V gene lookup returns CDR1 SGHDN and CDR2 FVKESK. The DNA for the CDR3 is TGTGCCAGCAGCCAAGTACTAGCGAGTCTACAAGAGACCCAGTACTTC. Protein: CASSQVLASLQETQYF.

The chain has TRBV20-1 and TRBJ2-7, with a possible D match to TRBD2 (5 bases). The CDR3 length is 11 residues. V shed 3 bases and J shed 4 bases, with 7 bases lying between them. Germline V gene data show CDR1 as DFQATT and CDR2 as SNEGSKA (reference sequence). CDR3 in DNA: TGCAGTGCTAGGTCGGGATACGAGCAGTACTTC. Translated, it gives CSARSGYEQYF.

The CDR3, as DNA: TGTGCCAGTAGTGCCCGGACAGGGAGTTATGGCTACACCTTC. Translation: CASSARTGSYGYTF. The chain combines TRBV19 with TRBJ1-2, with 8 bases fitting TRBD1. Looked up from germline, CDR1 is LNHDA and CDR2 is SQIVND (reference sequence). V was clipped by 5 bases and J by 5 bases; unmatched bases: 7. The CDR3 sequence is 14 residues long. Complete variable domain (other parts from reference TRBV19 and TRBJ1-2): DGGITQSPKYLFRKEGQNVTLSCEQNLNHDAMYWYRQDPGQGLRLIYYSQIVNDFQKGDIAEGYSVSREKKESFPLTVTSAQKNPTAFYLCASSARTGSYGYTFGSGTRLTVV.

For this clone: The junction and the germline gene differ at one end; a read error may be behind it. V and J are TRBV12-5 and TRBJ2-6, with 7 nucleotides matching TRBD2. Looked up from germline, CDR1 is LGHNT and CDR2 is FRNRAP. The CDR3 has 16 residues. The CDR3 DNA reads as TGTGCTCGTGGTTTGGTAATGGGCGGGAGCGCCAACGTCCTGACTTTC. Its translation is CARGLVMGGSANVLTF.

This chain uses TRBV30 with TRBJ2-7, with 11 bases aligning to TRBD2. The CDR3 consists of 16 residues. The V gene's germline CDR1 is GTSNPN and CDR2 SVGIG (reference sequence). The J segment lost 6 bases and the V segment lost 7 bases, leaving 17 bases of the junction unmatched. The CDR3 coding sequence is TGTGCCTCCCAAGGGTTAGCGGGAGGGCCCTCCCGCGAGCAGTACTTC. Amino acids: CASQGLAGGPSREQYF.

V and J are TRBV15 and TRBJ2-7; 8 bases line up with TRBD1. Germline V gives CDR1 LNHNV, CDR2 YYDKDF (reference sequence). With 3 bases clipped from V and 2 bases from J, the junction kept 3 bases outside the gene matches. This CDR3 is 14 amino acids long. The CDR3 DNA follows: TGTGCCACCAGCAGGGACAGGGAAACCTACGAGCAGTACTTC. Amino acids: CATSRDRETYEQYF.

This clone was counted a few times. This rearrangement joins TRBV5-1 to TRBJ2-2, with a tentative D call TRBD2 (5 bases). Trimming took 1 base from V and 1 from J, leaving 8 bases between them. This CDR3 is built from 15 residues. Germline loops: CDR1 SGHRS, CDR2 YFSETQ. CDR3 amino acids: CASSLMAGNTGELFF. The CDR3 DNA reads TGCGCCAGCAGCTTGATGGCGGGGAACACCGGGGAGCTGTTTTTT.

The chain links TRBV7-3 to TRBJ2-1, with 10 positions matching TRBD2. V lost 1 base and J lost 8; bases outside the gene matches: 5. Germline CDR1 is SGHTA and CDR2 is FQGTGA. This CDR3 contains 15 residues. This CDR3 reads CASSLNSGRADEQFF. The CDR3 region has the DNA TGTGCCAGCAGCTTAAACAGCGGGAGGGCCGATGAGCAGTTCTTC.

V and J are TRBV5-6 and TRBJ2-5; TRBD2 matches at 7 bases. The J call is uncertain, as TRBJ2-7 better fits the DNA end. The CDR3 consists of 13 residues. CDR1 is SGHDT and CDR2 is YYEEEE in the germline V gene. CDR3 nucleotides: TGTGCCAGCAGCTTGGCTAGCGGCTTCGAGCAGTACTTC. Its protein is CASSLASGFEQYF.

A note on this clone: Other DNA sequences in the sample encode the same CDR3. The chain has TRBV14 and TRBJ1-1, with 7 nucleotides matching TRBD1. CDR3 size: 15 residues. Germline CDR1 SGHDN, CDR2 FVKESK. The ends lost 6 bases at V and 1 base at J; junction bases unmatched: 8. The CDR3 loop is CASSRRTGGNTEAFF. In DNA form, the CDR3 reads TGTGCCAGCAGTCGGAGGACAGGAGGGAACACTGAAGCTTTCTTT.

The V gene is TRBV4-3, the J gene TRBJ2-7, with D unresolved. This CDR3 is built from 14 residues. V lost 0 bases and J 2 bases, leaving 8 bases between the germline ends. Germline CDR1 LGHNA, CDR2 YSLEER. CDR3 region: CASSQDGTAYEQYF. The CDR3 DNA follows: TGCGCCAGCAGCCAAGACGGAACAGCCTACGAGCAGTACTTC.